Listed below are T cell receptor beta chains from one sample, sequenced in a study of regulatory T cells in long-lasting Graves disease. In TCRdb, the multiplex PCR reads were re-called with MiXCR into one record per CDR3 protein. The sample shows under 400,000 distinct CDR3 sequences, approximately 15% of them seen only once. The data also belong to a second study, concerning T cells in Graves' hyperthyroidism and ophthalmopathy.

The sequences come from peripheral blood mononuclear cells (PBMCs), collected at new diagnosis, from a patient treated with antithyroid drugs. The receptor source for this set is a man aged 35 to 55 with Graves disease. Each CDR3 is given with its conserved first and last residue. Not all rows give a size; the values are once, few, many and, for expanded clones, a class.

CDR3aa | j_gene | abundance | v_gene
CSVDEGGQGTEAFF | TRBJ1-1 | many | TRBV29-1
CASSQDALSGANEKLFF | TRBJ1-4 | few | TRBV4-1
CAWSVGTGKYEQYF | TRBJ2-7 | many | TRBV30
CASRTHSGEKLFF | TRBJ1-4 | many | TRBV5-5
CAIHPDPGRMPDQPQHF | TRBJ1-5 | many | TRBV10-3
CSARGDSKPYF | TRBJ2-7 | many | TRBV20-1
CASSLKRGQGQETQYF | TRBJ2-5 | many | TRBV18
CASSMGLRGNQPQHF | TRBJ1-5 | many | TRBV19
CASSLEGENTEAFF | TRBJ1-1 | many | TRBV12-3/TRBV12-4
CASSVDPENTGELFF | TRBJ2-2 | NA | TRBV9
CASRPQGHRYNEQFF | TRBJ2-1 | NA | TRBV3-1
CASSLVGARSYEQYF | TRBJ2-7 | many | TRBV14
CASSQGGAYSNQPQHF | TRBJ1-5 | few | TRBV4-1
CSAISGVLTDTQYF | TRBJ2-3 | NA | TRBV20-1
CASSYRALESYEQYF | TRBJ2-7 | many | TRBV3-1
CASSPNSYEQYF | TRBJ2-7 | NA | TRBV5-1
CAWQGMIATNEKLFF | TRBJ1-4 | few | TRBV30
CASSEGLAGPGDTQYF | TRBJ2-3 | many | TRBV7-9
CATSRDGTGGQFF | TRBJ2-1 | few | TRBV15
CASSPNRGQETQYF | TRBJ2-5 | many | TRBV18
CASTRGQGSGEQYF | TRBJ2-7 | many | TRBV7-9
CASSQGWTGANYNEQFF | TRBJ2-1 | few | TRBV4-1
CSARPLSTDTQYF | TRBJ2-3 | few | TRBV20-1
CASSPDPTGANTGELFF | TRBJ2-2 | NA | TRBV5-1
CASSFRGLDTEAFF | TRBJ1-1 | few | TRBV11-1
CASHPMGRGSNEQFF | TRBJ2-1 | NA | TRBV6-2/TRBV6-3
CASSPRDGSSYEQYF | TRBJ2-7 | many | TRBV6-7